The next 32 T cell receptor beta chains were all read from a single sample in a study of cytomegalovirus exposure and HLA in healthy donors. The study ran its PCR with 60 Vbeta and 13 Jbeta primers. Assay: immunoSEQ multiplex PCR; the TCRdb copy retains only in-frame clones and omits some. The data show about 110,000 clones, with over 70% seen just once and approximately 2.2% held by the top ten. The sequenced material came from PBMCs. The receptors were sampled from a man aged 25-45 years in good health and CMV-seronegative.

V gene TRBV19 combines with J gene TRBJ2-7; TRBD1 aligns across 10 bases. The V gene end was trimmed by 9 bases and the J gene end by 3 bases; junction bases not matched to a gene: 5. Per germline, CDR1 LNHDA and CDR2 SQIVND (reference sequence). This CDR3 region has 13 residues. The DNA of the CDR3 is TGTGCCAGCCGTCGGACAGGGGGCTACGAGCAGTACTTC. Translating gives CASRRTGGYEQYF.

V usage is TRBV7-3 and J usage is TRBJ1-2; TRBD1 is a possible D gene (6 bases). The CDR3 has 14 residues. The germline V gene has CDR1 SGHTA and CDR2 FQGTGA. With 1 base removed from V and 7 bases from J, the gap between germline ends came to 13 bases. The CDR3 here is CASSLRAGVSGYTF. CDR3 sequence (DNA): TGTGCCAGCAGCTTAAGAGCAGGGGTTTCTGGCTACACCTTC.

About this clone: This same CDR3 is encoded by further DNA sequences in the sample. The chain employs TRBV13 and TRBJ2-7, with a possible D match to TRBD2 (6 bases). The germline CDR1 and CDR2 sequences are PRHDT and FYEKMQ (reference sequence). Deletions cut 5 bases from V and 1 base from J, with 9 bases between. The CDR3 totals 13 residues. This chain's CDR3 is CASSLGRSYEQYF. The CDR3 DNA reads as TGTGCCAGCAGCCTCGGGAGATCCTACGAGCAGTACTTC.

On this clone itself: This sample also contains other DNA sequences that code for the same CDR3. The V and J genes are TRBV6-4 and TRBJ1-1; TRBD1 matches 8 bases. The J segment lost 8 bases and the V segment lost 0 bases, leaving 8 bases of the junction unmatched. Germline values: CDR1 MRHNA, CDR2 SNTAGT. The CDR3 runs to 15 residues. The CDR3 nucleotides are TGTGCCAGCAGTGACTCGGATACAGGGGGAACGGAAGCTTTCTTT. This encodes CASSDSDTGGTEAFF.

The gene calls are TRBV6-5 and TRBJ2-1; a possible D gene is TRBD2 (5 bases). The CDR3 has 14 residues. V dropped 6 bases and J dropped 8 bases, with 17 bases sitting between them. CDR1 is MNHEY, CDR2 SVGAGI, per germline. The CDR3 loop reads CASSPSRRWYEQFF. DNA of the CDR3: TGTGCCAGCAGCCCTAGCCGACGGTGGTATGAGCAGTTCTTC.

The chain joins TRBV6-4 to TRBJ2-6; 9 bases align to TRBD2. This CDR3 comprises 17 residues. CDR1 is MRHNA and CDR2 is SNTAGT in the germline V gene. V shed 5 bases, J shed 3 bases, and the junction held 8 bases outside the gene matches. Written as DNA, the CDR3 is TGTGCCAGCAGTCGGACTAGCGTGACGAGTGGGGCCAACGTCCTGACTTTC. Its protein is CASSRTSVTSGANVLTF.

This clone was seen just once. The chain couples TRBV27 to TRBJ1-2; TRBD1 agrees at 8 bases. Germline CDR1 is MNHEY and CDR2 is SMNVEV (reference sequence). The CDR3 sequence is 19 residues long. Trimming removed 6 bases from V and 7 bases from J; junction bases left unmatched: 25. The CDR3 DNA follows: TGTGCCAGCAGGTATTTGGGGCAGGGGGCTTTCAGTAAAGCAGGTGGCTACACCTTC. Protein: CASRYLGQGAFSKAGGYTF.

The chain has TRBV27 and TRBJ1-2, with D hard to call. Looked up from germline, CDR1 is MNHEY and CDR2 is SMNVEV (reference sequence). The germline V and J ends were trimmed by 7 bases and 0 bases, with 12 bases remaining between them. There are 14 residues in the CDR3. This chain's CDR3 is CASNSSMSNYGYTF. The DNA for the CDR3 is TGTGCCAGCAATTCGTCTATGTCTAACTATGGCTACACCTTC.

The J gene is TRBJ1-5, the V gene TRBV7-9, with D perhaps TRBD1 (5 bases). Germline V gene sequence: CDR1 SEHNR, CDR2 FQNEAQ (reference sequence). The CDR3 covers 15 residues. V was shortened by 5 bases and J by 0 bases, with 11 bases between the two germline ends. The CDR3 DNA sequence: TGTGCCAGCAGCACTTCAGGGTATAGCAATCAGCCCCAGCATTTT. Its translation: CASSTSGYSNQPQHF.

The chain carries TRBV15 and TRBJ2-3; D might be TRBD2 (7 bases). The CDR3 runs to 16 residues. The V end was cut by 1 base, the J end by 2 bases, with 13 bases between. Germline lookup yields CDR1 LNHNV and CDR2 YYDKDF (reference sequence). The CDR3 region is CATSRGGGAATDTQYF. Written as DNA, the CDR3 is TGTGCCACCAGCAGAGGTGGGGGGGCAGCCACAGATACGCAGTATTTT.

This clone showed up just once. The chain uses TRBV4-2 and TRBJ2-1, with 7 nucleotides matching TRBD2. Germline lookup yields CDR1 LGHNA and CDR2 YNFKEQ. V shed 0 bases, J shed 3 bases, and the junction held 8 bases outside the gene matches. The length of the CDR3 is 17 residues. CDR3 sequence: CASSQDPSGTLYNEQFF. CDR3 nucleotide sequence: TGTGCCAGCAGCCAAGATCCAAGCGGGACTCTCTACAATGAGCAGTTCTTC.

The rearrangement joins TRBV27 to TRBJ1-5; no definite D call. The V end lost 3 bases, the J end lost 9 bases, and 12 bases lay between the germline ends. Germline CDR1 is MNHEY and CDR2 is SMNVEV (reference sequence). This CDR3 is built from 13 residues. The CDR3 nucleotides read TGTGCCAGCAGTTTCCAGCTTGGAGGGCCCCAGCATTTT. Protein sequence: CASSFQLGGPQHF.

The V gene is TRBV30, the J gene TRBJ1-1, with TRBD1 as a possible D gene (5 bases). V was clipped by 4 bases and J by 0 bases, with 12 bases between them. Germline CDR1 reads GTSNPN; CDR2 reads SVGIG (reference sequence). The CDR3 length is 14 residues. The CDR3, as DNA: TGTGCCTGGACTCTGCGGGGACTGAACACTGAAGCTTTCTTT. Its translation is CAWTLRGLNTEAFF.

V and J are TRBV5-6 and TRBJ2-4, with 7 bases matching TRBD1. CDR3 length: 13 amino acids. The V and J ends lost 1 base and 6 bases, in that order; junction bases with no gene match: 1. CDR1 SGHDT and CDR2 YYEEEE come from the germline V gene. DNA for the CDR3: TGTGCCAGCAGCTTGACAGGGGTAAACATTCAGTACTTC. It specifies CASSLTGVNIQYF. Looking up the rest from reference TRBV5-6 and TRBJ2-4 gives the full variable domain: DAGVTQSPTHLIKTRGQQVTLRCSPKSGHDTVSWYQQALGQGPQFIFQYYEEEERQRGNFPDRFSGHQFPNYSSELNVNALLLGDSALYLCASSLTGVNIQYFGAGTRLSVL.

The gene calls are TRBV7-9 and TRBJ2-3; 7 positions match TRBD2. The trim removed 4 bases at V and 4 bases at J, leaving 8 bases unmatched. The CDR3 is 15 residues long. Germline values: CDR1 SEHNR, CDR2 FQNEAQ (reference sequence). The chain's CDR3 is CASSSSAGVSDTQYF. DNA for the CDR3: TGTGCCAGCAGCTCTAGCGCGGGGGTGTCAGATACGCAGTATTTT.

The genes are TRBV27 and TRBJ1-2; D is possibly TRBD1 (5 bases). From germline, CDR1 is MNHEY and CDR2 SMNVEV (reference sequence). The V and J ends lost 6 bases and 3 bases respectively, with 11 bases between them. This CDR3 contains 13 residues. CDR3 region: CASSNLGDYGYTF. DNA for the CDR3: TGTGCCAGCAGCAACCTAGGGGACTATGGCTACACCTTC.

The chain is built from TRBV27 and TRBJ2-6, with D perhaps TRBD1 (6 bases). V lost 6 bases and J lost 9, with 12 bases in between. This CDR3 region has 13 residues. The germline gives CDR1 MNHEY, CDR2 SMNVEV (reference sequence). The CDR3 nucleotides are TGTGCCAGCAGAGACAGGTCTTTCAACGTCCTGACTTTC. Translation: CASRDRSFNVLTF.

The CDR3 spells CASSPGQGQPQHF. The DNA for the CDR3 is TGCGCCAGCAGCCCCGGACAGGGACAGCCCCAGCATTTT. This chain links TRBV5-1 with TRBJ1-5; the match to TRBD1 covers 8 bases. The CDR3 totals 13 residues. V shed 4 bases and J 7 bases; nucleotides not matched to a gene: 4. Germline V gene data show CDR1 as SGHRS and CDR2 as YFSETQ.

The V and J genes are TRBV6-5 and TRBJ1-1; no firm D call. The CDR3 is 13 amino acids. Looked up from germline, CDR1 is MNHEY and CDR2 is SVGAGI. Trimming pared 6 bases from V and 4 bases from J, leaving 12 bases between. The CDR3: CASRGVGVTEAFF. For the CDR3, the DNA is TGTGCCAGCAGGGGCGTCGGGGTCACTGAAGCTTTCTTT.

The chain combines TRBV9 with TRBJ1-3, with unresolved D. The CDR3 consists of 12 residues. V was trimmed by 3 bases and J by 13 bases, leaving 14 bases between them. Germline values: CDR1 SGDLS, CDR2 YYNGEE. CDR3 sequence: CASSGGGAKIYF. The CDR3 region has the DNA TGTGCCAGCAGCGGAGGAGGAGCCAAGATATATTTT.

The V gene is TRBV4-1, the J gene TRBJ2-2; TRBD2 aligns across 7 bases. The germline V gene has CDR1 MGHRA and CDR2 YSYEKL. This CDR3 region has 16 residues. J was trimmed by 7 bases and V by 2 bases; bases with no gene match: 10. The CDR3: CASSQTPGLEGGELFF. In DNA form, the CDR3 reads TGCGCCAGCAGCCAAACCCCAGGACTAGAAGGCGGGGAGCTGTTTTTT.

J is TRBJ2-2 and V is TRBV18, with no clear D. Germline V gives CDR1 KGHSH, CDR2 LQKENI. CDR3 size: 14 residues. The V end was cut by 3 bases, the J end by 3 bases, with 8 bases between. The CDR3 nucleotides read TGTGCCAGCTCACCGAACTTAGACACCGGGGAGCTGTTTTTT. Protein: CASSPNLDTGELFF. The full variable domain, rest sourced from reference TRBV18 and TRBJ2-2, is NAGVMQNPRHLVRRRGQEARLRCSPMKGHSHVYWYRQLPEEGLKFMVYLQKENIIDESGMPKERFSAEFPKEGPSILRIQQVVRGDSAAYFCASSPNLDTGELFFGEGSRLTVL.

This clone was observed a few times. This chain links TRBV2 with TRBJ2-3, with 8 bases fitting TRBD1. Germline CDR1 reads SNHLY; CDR2 reads FYNNEI. There are 13 residues in the CDR3. J gave up 0 bases and V 8 bases, and 1 base lay outside the gene matches. CDR3 nucleotides: TGTGCCAGCCGGACAGGGAGCACAGATACGCAGTATTTT. Amino acid sequence: CASRTGSTDTQYF.

The chain employs TRBV5-1 and TRBJ2-2; the match to TRBD2 covers 12 bases. The CDR3 is made up of 16 amino acids. The germline gives CDR1 SGHRS, CDR2 YFSETQ. The V and J ends lost 0 bases and 4 bases, in that order; junction bases with no gene match: 1. The CDR3 region has the DNA TGCGCCAGCAGCTTGGTACTAGCGGGAGGCACCGGGGAGCTGTTTTTT. Translated, it gives CASSLVLAGGTGELFF.

The chain uses TRBV6-1 and TRBJ1-6, with TRBD1 as a possible D gene (5 bases). CDR1 is MNHNS and CDR2 is SASEGT in the germline V gene. Trimming pared 2 bases from V and 0 bases from J, leaving 11 bases between. The CDR3 runs to 17 residues. The CDR3 spells CASSERQQPSYNSPLHF. In DNA, the CDR3 is TGTGCCAGCAGTGAACGACAGCAGCCCTCCTATAATTCACCCCTCCACTTT.

The sample holds a few counts of this clone. The chain combines TRBV6-4 with TRBJ2-1, with a weak D call TRBD2 (5 bases). CDR3 length: 13 amino acids. The V end lost 2 bases, the J end lost 5 bases, and 7 bases lay between the germline ends. Per the germline V gene, CDR1 is MRHNA and CDR2 is SNTAGT. CDR3 region: CASSDGGHNEQFF. CDR3 DNA sequence: TGTGCCAGCAGTGACGGAGGCCACAATGAGCAGTTCTTC.

The rearrangement joins TRBV2 to TRBJ2-1; TRBD2 matches at 9 bases. This CDR3 is 17 amino acids long. Trimming removed 2 bases from V and 4 bases from J; junction bases left unmatched: 9. The germline V gene has CDR1 SNHLY and CDR2 FYNNEI. The CDR3 nucleotides are TGTGCCAGCAGTGAATGGAGTAGCGGGAGCGCGTACAATGAGCAGTTCTTC. Residues: CASSEWSSGSAYNEQFF.

This clone occurred once. V is TRBV2 and J is TRBJ1-2; possibly TRBD1 for D (5 bases). Germline V gene sequence: CDR1 SNHLY, CDR2 FYNNEI. Trimming removed 6 bases from V and 3 bases from J, with 20 bases in between. The CDR3 sequence is 16 residues long. CDR3 sequence: CASRSPGGGKDYGYTF. The CDR3 DNA reads as TGTGCCAGCAGGTCTCCGGGGGGGGGAAAGGACTATGGCTACACCTTC.

This clone was counted only a few times. This chain connects TRBV27 to TRBJ2-5, with 7 bases that match TRBD1. J was trimmed by 4 bases and V by 3 bases; bases with no gene match: 11. Looked up from germline, CDR1 is MNHEY and CDR2 is SMNVEV (reference sequence). CDR3 length: 16 residues. The CDR3 loop reads CASSLAGTASRETQYF. DNA of the CDR3: TGTGCCAGCAGTTTGGCCGGGACAGCAAGCCGAGAGACCCAGTACTTC.

The chain recombines TRBV10-2 with TRBJ1-5, with 7 bases identical to TRBD1. This CDR3 is 14 amino acids long. The V and J ends lost 7 bases and 4 bases, in that order; junction bases with no gene match: 7. The V gene's germline CDR1 is WSHSY and CDR2 SAAADI. CDR3 loop: CASMQGVSNQPQHF. The CDR3 DNA reads TGCGCCAGCATGCAGGGGGTTAGTAATCAGCCCCAGCATTTT.

Remarks on this clone: Other DNA variants within this sample encode the same CDR3. The V gene is TRBV5-1, the J gene TRBJ2-2; D gene uncertain. Germline V CDR1 and CDR2: SGHRS, YFSETQ. V lost 0 bases and J lost 9, with 3 bases in between. CDR3 size: 11 residues. The CDR3, as DNA: TGCGCCAGCAGCTTGGAGCGGGAGCTGTTTTTT. Amino acids: CASSLERELFF.

V usage is TRBV4-1 and J usage is TRBJ2-1; tentative D call: TRBD2 (6 bases). CDR1 MGHRA and CDR2 YSYEKL come from the germline V gene. V lost 0 bases and J 7 bases, leaving 16 bases between the germline ends. This CDR3 has 16 residues. Here the CDR3 reads CASSQEVTRDSNEQFF. CDR3 in DNA: TGCGCCAGCAGCCAAGAAGTCACCCGGGACTCGAATGAGCAGTTCTTC.